What follows are 26 T cell receptor beta chains derived from one specimen sequenced in a study of CD8 T cells in Susac syndrome (dated by TCRdb to between 2018 and 2021). Libraries were prepared through the immunoSEQ multiplex PCR assay. RNA was extracted with the RNeasy kit and roughly 0.45 to 1 ug was reverse transcribed using random hexamers. TCRdb's own reprocessing of the public reads used fastp at Q25 and MiXCR and kept productive beta chains. Rows with one shared CDR3 protein collapse into an entry with the most common genes and DNA. In this sample the table shows 200,000 to 300,000 distinct CDR3 sequences, about 96% of which occur a single time. The ten top clones hold approximately 0.094% of the sample. Sequences were obtained from CD4+ T cells from PBMCs. The receptors stem from a human donor with Susac syndrome.

The CDR3 reads CASSVASGMSTDTQYF. For the CDR3, the DNA is TGCGCCAGCAGCGTCGCTAGCGGGATGAGCACAGATACGCAGTATTTT. This sequence joins TRBV5-1 and TRBJ2-3; 9 bases agree with TRBD2. This CDR3 is 16 amino acids long. After removal of 4 bases from V and 0 bases from J, the junction contained 6 bases not matched to a gene. CDR1 and CDR2 (germline): SGHRS, YFSETQ.

This sequence joins TRBV3-1 and TRBJ1-4; D is uncertain. The germline gives CDR1 LGHDT, CDR2 YNNKEL (reference sequence). The CDR3 extends over 12 amino acids. Trimming removed 4 bases at V and 4 bases at J, with 4 bases between. CDR3 loop: CASSRLNEKLFF. The CDR3 nucleotides read TGTGCCAGCAGCCGCCTTAATGAAAAACTGTTTTTT.

V is TRBV4-1 and J is TRBJ2-5; TRBD2 aligns across 8 bases. Germline CDR1 and CDR2: MGHRA and YSYEKL. J was trimmed by 4 bases and V by 1 base; bases with no gene match: 8. The CDR3 sequence is 16 residues long. The CDR3 DNA is TGCGCCAGCAGCCAAGGGGGGGGAAGCGGGAGAGAGACCCAGTACTTC. It yields the protein CASSQGGGSGRETQYF.

This clonotype appeared a single time. This chain links TRBV2 with TRBJ1-2; D perhaps matches TRBD1 (6 bases). The CDR3 spans 13 residues. Germline V gene lookup returns CDR1 SNHLY and CDR2 FYNNEI. V was shortened by 7 bases and J by 4 bases, with 13 bases between the two germline ends. CDR3 DNA: TGTGCCAGCACCAGGACAGTGGTCTATGGCTACACCTTC. This gives the protein CASTRTVVYGYTF.

This rearrangement joins TRBV30 to TRBJ2-7; D gene uncertain. Germline CDR1 GTSNPN, CDR2 SVGIG (reference sequence). V lost 3 bases, J lost 6 bases, and 15 bases lay in between. This CDR3 spans 13 amino acids. The CDR3 coding sequence is TGTGCCTGGAGCGTTCGGGCGGTTGGCGAGCAGTACTTC. The encoded protein is CAWSVRAVGEQYF.

This sequence joins TRBV30 and TRBJ2-7; D is ambiguous. Germline V lookup: CDR1 GTSNPN, CDR2 SVGIG (reference sequence). The V end lost 3 bases, the J end lost 0 bases, and 6 bases lay between the germline ends. The CDR3 is 12 residues long. For the CDR3, the DNA is TGTGCCTGGAGCCACAACTCCTACGAGCAGTACTTC. Translation: CAWSHNSYEQYF.

The chain uses TRBV9 and TRBJ2-3, with a possible D match to TRBD1 (7 bases). Trimming stripped 4 bases from V and 2 bases from J, with 14 bases between. Per germline, CDR1 SGDLS and CDR2 YYNGEE. There are 15 residues in the CDR3. CDR3 protein: CASSPGDRYTDTQYF. The CDR3 DNA reads TGTGCCAGCAGCCCGGGGGACAGATACACAGATACGCAGTATTTT.

The chain combines TRBV4-1 with TRBJ2-3; D is unclear. CDR1 is MGHRA and CDR2 is YSYEKL in the germline V gene. Trimming shortened V by 0 bases and J by 2 bases, and 9 bases separated the two germline ends. The CDR3 spans 15 residues. The CDR3 bases are TGCGCCAGCAGCCAAGAGCTGATGTTCACAGATACGCAGTATTTT. It translates to CASSQELMFTDTQYF.

The chain links TRBV3-1 to TRBJ2-5; perhaps TRBD2 as D (5 bases). CDR1 and CDR2 from the germline V gene are LGHDT and YNNKEL (reference sequence). CDR3 length: 12 amino acids. Trimming left V 0 bases short and J 11 bases short, with 10 bases between. The DNA for the CDR3 is TGTGCCAGCAGCCAAGATTGGCGGGCACAGTACTTC. Its translation is CASSQDWRAQYF.

This chain links TRBV11-2 with TRBJ2-4; D is uncertain. This CDR3 is built from 15 residues. From germline, CDR1 is SGHAT and CDR2 FQNNGV. With 0 bases removed from V and 0 bases from J, the gap between germline ends came to 6 bases. The CDR3 protein is CASSLEPLAKNIQYF. The DNA for the CDR3 is TGTGCCAGCAGCTTAGAACCTCTAGCCAAAAACATTCAGTACTTC.

This clonotype was seen a single time. V and J are TRBV5-1 and TRBJ2-7; tentative D call: TRBD2 (7 bases). Germline V lookup: CDR1 SGHRS, CDR2 YFSETQ. The CDR3 extends over 15 amino acids. V lost 6 bases and J lost 4, with 20 bases in between. The CDR3 nucleotides are TGCGCCAGCACCCCTTTCGGGGGGCGAGGTTACGAGCAGTACTTC. Protein product: CASTPFGGRGYEQYF.

The gene calls are TRBV11-3 and TRBJ2-7; D possibly corresponds to TRBD2 (6 bases). This CDR3 has 11 amino acids. CDR1 is SGHNT, CDR2 YENEEA, per germline. The V gene lost 5 bases and the J gene lost 7 bases, with 9 bases spanning the gap. The CDR3: CASSPREEQYF. In DNA form, the CDR3 reads TGTGCCAGCAGCCCCCGGGAGGAGCAGTACTTC.

The chain combines TRBV7-8 with TRBJ1-4; 9 bases align to TRBD1. Germline V gene sequence: CDR1 SGHVS, CDR2 FQNEAQ. Trimming cost V 5 bases and J 1 base; bases outside gene matches: 8. This CDR3 spans 17 amino acids. CDR3 region: CASSVYRDRETNEKLFF. Here the CDR3 DNA reads TGTGCCAGCAGCGTATACCGGGACAGGGAAACTAATGAAAAACTGTTTTTT.

The chain is built from TRBV9 and TRBJ2-5; 7 bases line up with TRBD2. With 0 bases clipped from V and 8 bases from J, the junction kept 4 bases outside the gene matches. CDR3 length: 13 amino acids. CDR1 and CDR2 from the germline V gene are SGDLS and YYNGEE. CDR3 residues: CASSVGTGGTQYF. CDR3 nucleotides: TGTGCCAGCAGCGTAGGAACGGGAGGTACCCAGTACTTC.

The J gene is TRBJ1-1, the V gene TRBV23-1; no reliable D call. TRBV23-1 is an ORF for which the function is uncertain. There are 12 residues in the CDR3. Trimming shortened V by 9 bases and J by 2 bases, and 10 bases separated the two germline ends. DNA for the CDR3: TGCGCCAGGGCGGGAGTTAACACTGAAGCTTTCTTT. As protein: CARAGVNTEAFF.

V and J are TRBV5-1 and TRBJ2-2; 9 bases fit TRBD1. Germline lookup yields CDR1 SGHRS and CDR2 YFSETQ. The junction had 5 bases not matched to a gene; V was cut back by 7 bases and J by 4 bases. CDR3 size: 14 residues. DNA for the CDR3: TGCGCCAGCTACAGGGGGCCGGGCACCGGGGAGCTGTTTTTT. The encoded protein is CASYRGPGTGELFF.

V gene TRBV7-2 combines with J gene TRBJ2-3; 11 bases fit TRBD2. The germline V gene encodes CDR1 SGHTA and CDR2 FQGNSA. J was trimmed by 1 base and V by 5 bases; bases with no gene match: 2. The CDR3 has 15 residues. The CDR3 reads CASSHSGRGTDTQYF. CDR3 in DNA: TGTGCCAGCAGCCATAGCGGGAGGGGCACAGATACGCAGTATTTT.

This chain links TRBV20-1 with TRBJ2-5; 13 nucleotides match TRBD2. CDR1 DFQATT and CDR2 SNEGSKA come from the germline V gene (reference sequence). V trimming: 4 bases; J trimming: 5 bases; junction bases outside the gene matches: 13. CDR3 length equals 17 residues. For the CDR3, the DNA is TGCAGTGCTACCGTAGGGGGACTAGCGGGACCGGGGGAGACCCAGTACTTC. Residues: CSATVGGLAGPGETQYF.

This chain joins TRBV24-1 and TRBJ2-7; D possibly uses TRBD1 or TRBD2 (5 bases each). Germline-derived CDR1 and CDR2 are KGHDR and SFDVKD. This CDR3 has 13 residues. The germline V and J ends were trimmed by 4 bases and 3 bases, with 9 bases remaining between them. CDR3 coding DNA: TGTGCCACCAGTGACTGGGACGGCTACGAGCAGTACTTC. Its protein is CATSDWDGYEQYF.

The chain carries TRBV29-1 and TRBJ1-3; D ambiguous. CDR3 length equals 11 residues. CDR1 and CDR2 from the germline V gene are SQVTM and ANQGSEA. Trimming stripped 3 bases from V and 7 bases from J, with 7 bases between. The CDR3 spells CSVDRGNTIYF. Here the CDR3 DNA reads TGCAGCGTTGATAGAGGGAACACCATATATTTT.

The rearrangement joins TRBV7-2 to TRBJ2-1; the D is unclear. Germline CDR1 reads SGHTA; CDR2 reads FQGNSA. V lost 5 bases to trimming and J lost 0 bases, with 8 bases between them. The CDR3 is made up of 14 amino acids. The CDR3 sequence: CASSRTFSYNEQFF. The CDR3 DNA is TGTGCCAGCAGCCGGACCTTCTCCTACAATGAGCAGTTCTTC.

This clonotype was seen once. The gene calls are TRBV20-1 and TRBJ2-1, with 12 bases identical to TRBD2. With 6 bases clipped from V and 7 bases from J, the junction kept 7 bases outside the gene matches. The CDR3 has 14 residues. Germline lookup yields CDR1 DFQATT and CDR2 SNEGSKA (reference sequence). The CDR3 region has the DNA TGCAGTGCCCCGACTAGCGGGAGAGGGAATGAGCAGTTCTTC. It translates to CSAPTSGRGNEQFF.

The chain links TRBV20-1 to TRBJ1-4; D gene ambiguous. V was shortened by 0 bases and J by 4 bases, with 9 bases between the two germline ends. CDR3 length equals 14 residues. Germline CDR1 reads DFQATT; CDR2 reads SNEGSKA (reference sequence). The CDR3 DNA sequence: TGCAGTGCTAGAGATATAGGGTTTAATGAAAAACTGTTTTTT. Its translation: CSARDIGFNEKLFF.

The chain links TRBV5-8 to TRBJ1-2; D perhaps matches TRBD1 (6 bases). Trimming removed 2 bases at V and 4 bases at J, with 12 bases between. Germline-derived CDR1 and CDR2 are SGHTS and YDEGEE. The CDR3 has 14 amino acids. Here the CDR3 reads CASSFLGASYGYTF. The CDR3 nucleotides read TGTGCCAGCAGCTTTCTGGGGGCGAGCTATGGCTACACCTTC. The whole variable domain, filled in from reference TRBV5-8 and TRBJ1-2, reads EAGVTQSPTHLIKTRGQQATLRCSPISGHTSVYWYQQALGLGLQFLLWYDEGEERNRGNFPPRFSGRQFPNYSSELNVNALELEDSALYLCASSFLGASYGYTFGSGTRLTVV.

V is TRBV28 and J is TRBJ2-7, with D perhaps TRBD1 (6 bases). V dropped 7 bases and J dropped 2 bases, with 15 bases sitting between them. Germline assignment: CDR1 MDHEN and CDR2 SYDVKM. CDR3 size: 14 residues. The CDR3 DNA reads TGTGCCAGCAAACACGAGGACAGTCCCTACGAGCAGTACTTC. Translated, it gives CASKHEDSPYEQYF. The full variable domain, completed using reference TRBV28 and TRBJ2-7, is DVKVTQSSRYLVKRTGEKVFLECVQDMDHENMFWYRQDPGLGLRLIYFSYDVKMKEKGDIPEGYSVSREKKERFSLILESASTNQTSMYLCASKHEDSPYEQYFGPGTRLTVT.

The chain links TRBV4-1 to TRBJ1-3; possible D gene TRBD1, 5 bases. This CDR3 contains 15 residues. Germline lookup yields CDR1 MGHRA and CDR2 YSYEKL. Trimming removed 2 bases at V and 4 bases at J, with 12 bases between. As DNA, the CDR3 is TGCGCCAGCAGCCAAAATGGGGACTACGGAAACACCATATATTTT. It translates to CASSQNGDYGNTIYF.